Listed here are 27 T cell receptor beta chains from one sample, sequenced in a study of control samples from healthy donors and cancer patients. Assay used: immunoSEQ multiplex PCR; TCRdb lists only in-frame clones, some missing. The sample carries about 76,000 clones, around 90% recorded once. Sequencing was done on a sample of PBMCs. These TCRs come from a woman in her fifties or sixties with colorectal cancer.

This chain links TRBV27 with TRBJ2-7; TRBD2 matches at 9 bases. With V trimmed by 4 bases and J by 7 bases, 5 bases remained unmatched. CDR1 and CDR2 (germline): MNHEY, SMNVEV (reference sequence). The CDR3 extends over 13 amino acids. For the CDR3, the DNA is TGTGCCAGCAGTTCGGCTAGCGGGGTGGAGCAGTACGTC. It is translated as CASSSASGVEQYV.

The chain has TRBV28 and TRBJ1-2; weak D call: TRBD1 (5 bases). The germline V gene encodes CDR1 MDHEN and CDR2 SYDVKM. The CDR3 has 14 residues. Deletions cut 8 bases from V and 5 bases from J, with 18 bases between. The CDR3 reads CASLTAQKAYGYTF. The CDR3 DNA reads TGTGCCAGCCTGACAGCCCAAAAGGCATATGGCTACACCTTC.

V is TRBV7-2 and J is TRBJ2-3; D is tentatively TRBD1 or TRBD2 (5 bases each). The CDR3 is made up of 14 amino acids. V shed 1 base and J shed 1 base, with 6 bases lying between them. Germline CDR1 SGHTA, CDR2 FQGNSA. CDR3 residues: CASSLVGGTDTQYF. The CDR3 nucleotides read TGTGCCAGCAGCTTAGTGGGGGGCACAGATACGCAGTATTTT. Supplemented by reference TRBV7-2 and TRBJ2-3, the full variable domain reads GAGVSQSPSNKVTEKGKDVELRCDPISGHTALYWYRQSLGQGLEFLIYFQGNSAPDKSGLPSDRFSAERTGGSVSTLTIQRTQQEDSAVYLCASSLVGGTDTQYFGPGTRLTVL.

The chain uses TRBV19 and TRBJ1-2; possible D gene TRBD1, 5 bases. V was cut by 3 bases and J by 4 bases, with 9 bases left in between. The germline CDR1 and CDR2 sequences are LNHDA and SQIVND (reference sequence). This CDR3 has 13 amino acids. CDR3 sequence: CASSITGLYGYTF. In DNA form, the CDR3 reads TGTGCCAGTAGTATCACAGGACTCTATGGCTACACCTTC.

The chain links TRBV5-5 to TRBJ1-1, with TRBD1 matching over 8 bases. CDR1 is SGHKS and CDR2 is YYEKEE in the germline V gene (reference sequence). J gave up 0 bases and V 1 base, and 8 bases lay outside the gene matches. This CDR3 comprises 17 residues. The CDR3 nucleotides are TGTGCCAGCAGCTTGCTCCCGGACAGGGCCATGAACACTGAAGCTTTCTTT. Translating it yields CASSLLPDRAMNTEAFF. The full variable domain, rest sourced from reference TRBV5-5 and TRBJ1-1, is DAGVTQSPTHLIKTRGQQVTLRCSPISGHKSVSWYQQVLGQGPQFIFQYYEKEERGRGNFPDRFSARQFPNYSSELNVNALLLGDSALYLCASSLLPDRAMNTEAFFGQGTRLTVV.

The chain employs TRBV24-1 and TRBJ2-5, with 11 bases identical to TRBD1. Unmatched junction bases numbered 2, after V lost 7 bases and J lost 2 bases. Germline-derived CDR1 and CDR2 are KGHDR and SFDVKD. The CDR3 is 14 residues long. The CDR3 DNA reads TGTGCCACCAGCGGGACAGGGGGTCAAGAGACCCAGTACTTC. Its translation: CATSGTGGQETQYF.

The chain carries TRBV10-1 and TRBJ2-6; D gene ambiguous. Trimming took 8 bases from V and 1 from J, leaving 6 bases between them. CDR1 and CDR2 (germline): WNHNN, SYGVQD (reference sequence). The CDR3 has 13 residues. The CDR3 protein is CASARSGANVLTF. The DNA for the CDR3 is TGCGCCAGCGCAAGATCTGGGGCCAACGTCCTGACTTTC.

J is TRBJ2-1 and V is TRBV7-9, with D perhaps given as TRBD1 or TRBD2 (5 bases each). The ends were cut back, 0 bases at V and 7 bases at J, with 13 bases in the middle. CDR1 is SEHNR, CDR2 FQNEAQ, per germline (reference sequence). This CDR3 is 15 amino acids long. CDR3 residues: CASSLAGDKGNEQFF. The CDR3 DNA reads TGTGCCAGCAGCTTAGCGGGGGATAAGGGGAATGAGCAGTTCTTC. The whole variable domain, filled in from reference TRBV7-9 and TRBJ2-1, reads DTGVSQNPRHKITKRGQNVTFRCDPISEHNRLYWYRQTLGQGPEFLTYFQNEAQLEKSRLLSDRFSAERPKGSFSTLEIQRTEQGDSAMYLCASSLAGDKGNEQFFGPGTRLTVL.

The chain links TRBV28 to TRBJ1-2; 8 bases match TRBD1. The CDR3 extends over 14 amino acids. V shed 5 bases, J shed 3 bases, and the junction held 5 bases outside the gene matches. Germline V lookup: CDR1 MDHEN, CDR2 SYDVKM. CDR3 loop: CASSPSGGDYGYTF. DNA for the CDR3: TGTGCCAGCAGTCCCTCAGGGGGCGACTATGGCTACACCTTC.

V gene TRBV4-3 combines with J gene TRBJ1-6; 9 nucleotides match TRBD1. The CDR3 is 18 amino acids. Germline trimming cut 0 bases from V and 3 bases from J; bases unmatched to any gene: 6. CDR1 and CDR2 from the germline V gene are LGHNA and YSLEER. The DNA for the CDR3 is TGCGCCAGCAGCCAAGACCTACAGGGGGCCTTCTATAATTCACCCCTCCACTTT. This gives the protein CASSQDLQGAFYNSPLHF.

This sequence joins TRBV6-2 or TRBV6-3 and TRBJ1-2; a weak D match, TRBD1 (6 bases). CDR1 is MNHEY, CDR2 SVGEGT, per germline. Trimming removed 2 bases at V and 5 bases at J, with 15 bases between. This CDR3 is built from 15 residues. The CDR3 DNA reads as TGTGCCAGCAGTTACCGCAGGGGCGCGAAGTATGGCTACACCTTC. Translation gives CASSYRRGAKYGYTF.

The chain couples TRBV7-2 to TRBJ1-2, with unresolved D. The CDR3 is made up of 12 amino acids. V lost 5 bases and J lost 5, with 9 bases in between. Germline-derived CDR1 and CDR2 are SGHTA and FQGNSA. The CDR3 DNA reads as TGTGCCAGCAGCGCCCGTTCTTATGGCTACACCTTC. This codes for CASSARSYGYTF.

The chain carries TRBV5-1 and TRBJ1-2; tentatively, D is TRBD1 (6 bases). The CDR3 runs to 15 residues. Germline V gives CDR1 SGHRS, CDR2 YFSETQ. Trimming stripped 0 bases from V and 3 bases from J, with 12 bases between. CDR3 protein: CASSLEQGTYYGYTF. Written as DNA, the CDR3 is TGCGCCAGCAGCTTGGAACAGGGAACTTACTATGGCTACACCTTC.

The J gene is TRBJ1-1, the V gene TRBV6-1; 7 nucleotides match TRBD1. From germline, CDR1 is MNHNS and CDR2 SASEGT. This CDR3 is built from 17 residues. V trimming: 3 bases; J trimming: 0 bases; junction bases outside the gene matches: 10. CDR3 region: CASSDYRGFPLNTEAFF. Written as DNA, the CDR3 is TGTGCCAGCAGTGATTACAGGGGTTTTCCCTTGAACACTGAAGCTTTCTTT.

This chain joins TRBV2 and TRBJ1-6; unclear D gene. CDR1 and CDR2 from the germline V gene are SNHLY and FYNNEI. V was pared by 0 bases and J by 8 bases, with 8 bases between. This CDR3 has 14 residues. In DNA, the CDR3 is TGTGCCAGCAGTGAAGCGACACCTTATTCACCCCTCCACTTT. It encodes CASSEATPYSPLHF. Drawing the rest from reference TRBV2 and TRBJ1-6, the complete variable domain is EPEVTQTPSHQVTQMGQEVILRCVPISNHLYFYWYRQILGQKVEFLVSFYNNEISEKSEIFDDQFSVERPDGSNFTLKIRSTKLEDSAMYFCASSEATPYSPLHFGNGTRLTVT.

This clone came up a few times. The chain joins TRBV7-3 to TRBJ1-6; tentatively, D is TRBD1 (5 bases). The V and J ends lost 5 bases and 9 bases respectively, with 20 bases between them. The CDR3 is 16 amino acids. Per the germline V gene, CDR1 is SGHTA and CDR2 is FQGTGA. The CDR3 DNA reads TGTGCCAGCAGCACCGGGACCCCAGATTCGGGTTCACCCCTCCACTTT. Its translation is CASSTGTPDSGSPLHF. Filled out from reference TRBV7-3 and TRBJ1-6, the complete variable domain reads GAGVSQTPSNKVTEKGKYVELRCDPISGHTALYWYRQSLGQGPEFLIYFQGTGAADDSGLPNDRFFAVRPEGSVSTLKIQRTERGDSAVYLCASSTGTPDSGSPLHFGNGTRLTVT.

The table lists this clone with a few counts. The V and J genes are TRBV12-3 or TRBV12-4 and TRBJ2-5, with D uncertain. This CDR3 has 11 amino acids. V lost 4 bases and J 11 bases, leaving 11 bases between the germline ends. The CDR3 sequence is CASSSLASQYF. CDR3 DNA sequence: TGTGCCAGCAGTTCGTTAGCTTCTCAGTACTTC.

This rearrangement joins TRBV28 to TRBJ1-6; D is ambiguous. The CDR3 is 14 amino acids. Trimming removed 3 bases at V and 7 bases at J, with 10 bases between. CDR1 is MDHEN and CDR2 is SYDVKM in the germline V gene. In nucleotides, the CDR3 is TGTGCCAGCAGTTTTGGACGACCGAATTCACCCCTCCACTTT. It codes for CASSFGRPNSPLHF.

J is TRBJ1-1 and V is TRBV5-1, with D perhaps TRBD1 (5 bases). There are 14 residues in the CDR3. The germline V gene encodes CDR1 SGHRS and CDR2 YFSETQ. Trimming left V 4 bases short and J 2 bases short, with 12 bases between. The CDR3 region has the DNA TGCGCCAGCAGCCCGGGGACCCCCAACACTGAAGCTTTCTTT. This encodes CASSPGTPNTEAFF.

The chain links TRBV6-2 or TRBV6-3 to TRBJ1-5; 10 bases line up with TRBD1. Germline loops: CDR1 MNHEY, CDR2 SVGEGT. Trimming cost V 6 bases and J 0 bases; bases outside gene matches: 8. This CDR3 contains 17 residues. Written as DNA, the CDR3 is TGTGCCAGCAGCCCCTGGACAGGGGGAAATAGCAATCAGCCCCAGCATTTT. This encodes CASSPWTGGNSNQPQHF.

The CDR3 loop reads CASSSNPGQGAGGYTF. In DNA, the CDR3 is TGTGCCAGCAGCTCAAACCCCGGACAGGGGGCAGGTGGCTACACCTTC. The chain couples TRBV7-2 to TRBJ1-2, with TRBD1 matching 11 bases. This CDR3 is built from 16 residues. Germline trimming cut 4 bases from V and 7 bases from J; bases unmatched to any gene: 11. The germline gives CDR1 SGHTA, CDR2 FQGNSA.

The V gene is TRBV24-1, the J gene TRBJ2-3; 9 bases line up with TRBD2. The germline CDR1 and CDR2 sequences are KGHDR and SFDVKD. V shed 10 bases and J 5 bases; nucleotides not matched to a gene: 9. This CDR3 is 14 amino acids long. CDR3 amino acids: CATSRAGGVDTQYF. In DNA form, the CDR3 reads TGTGCCACTTCAAGGGCGGGGGGGGTAGATACGCAGTATTTT.

A word on this clone: Other DNA sequences from this sample encode an identical CDR3 as well. V gene TRBV7-2 combines with J gene TRBJ1-1; 8 bases agree with TRBD1. Germline assignment: CDR1 SGHTA and CDR2 FQGNSA. After removal of 5 bases from V and 4 bases from J, the junction contained 6 bases not matched to a gene. This CDR3 has 14 amino acids. CDR3 sequence (DNA): TGTGCCAGCAGCCTACAGGGGGGGCCCACTGAAGCTTTCTTT. Amino acid sequence: CASSLQGGPTEAFF.

This chain uses TRBV27 with TRBJ1-6, with TRBD1 matching over 8 bases. From germline, CDR1 is MNHEY and CDR2 SMNVEV (reference sequence). CDR3 size: 14 residues. V lost 8 bases, J lost 5 bases, and 5 bases stayed unmatched. In DNA form, the CDR3 reads TGTGCCAGCCAGAAACAGGGGGATAATTCACCCCTCCACTTT. It is translated as CASQKQGDNSPLHF.

The chain links TRBV4-3 to TRBJ2-5; 16 bases match TRBD2. The germline V gene has CDR1 LGHNA and CDR2 YSLEER. The ends lost 4 bases at V and 5 bases at J; junction bases unmatched: 7. The CDR3 is made up of 17 amino acids. This chain's CDR3 is CASSPGTSGGARETQYF. The CDR3 DNA reads as TGCGCCAGCAGCCCCGGGACTAGCGGGGGGGCCAGGGAGACCCAGTACTTC.

This chain connects TRBV7-9 to TRBJ2-5, with 7 nucleotides matching TRBD1. Trimming cost V 5 bases and J 4 bases; bases outside gene matches: 4. From germline, CDR1 is SEHNR and CDR2 FQNEAQ (reference sequence). The CDR3 totals 13 residues. DNA for the CDR3: TGTGCCAGCAGCCCGACAGGGTCAGAGACCCAGTACTTC. As protein: CASSPTGSETQYF. The variable domain in full, with the rest retrieved from reference TRBV7-9 and TRBJ2-5, is DTGVSQNPRHKITKRGQNVTFRCDPISEHNRLYWYRQTLGQGPEFLTYFQNEAQLEKSRLLSDRFSAERPKGSFSTLEIQRTEQGDSAMYLCASSPTGSETQYFGPGTRLLVL.

J is TRBJ2-3 and V is TRBV7-3; possibly TRBD2 for D (6 bases). The germline V gene encodes CDR1 SGHTA and CDR2 FQGTGA. Trimming pared 3 bases from V and 4 bases from J, leaving 14 bases between. The CDR3 is made up of 15 amino acids. CDR3 protein: CASSFGGSVADTQYF. The CDR3 DNA follows: TGTGCCAGCAGCTTCGGGGGTTCCGTGGCAGATACGCAGTATTTT.